This T cell receptor (beta chain) was retrieved from a study of blood T cell repertoires in COVID-19. At the level of the study: There were acute and convalescent COVID-19 samples, and they came from the United States, Italy and Spain. PBMCs, B-cell-depleted T cells, or T cells provided the cDNA or gDNA that made up the material.

Original handling: Cell counts per sample came from amplifying reference gene primers. Data came from immunoSEQ multiplex PCR; TCRdb stores just in-frame clones and leaves some out. V and J calls and clone size are those listed in that table; D and trimming were worked out from the DNA. Among roughly 220,000 clones listed, 86% were seen once. Regarding this clone: Other DNA sequences of this sample code for an identical CDR3.

Patients in Seattle were enrolled during active infection, then followed longitudinally. Per the germline V gene, CDR1 is SGHRS and CDR2 is YFSETQ. Trimming removed 3 bases from V and 5 bases from J; junction bases left unmatched: 2. The CDR3 extends over 14 amino acids. The sample consisted of peripheral blood. The receptor was isolated from a woman between 45 and 65 years old with COVID-19, enrolled during active disease. This rearrangement joins TRBV5-1 to TRBJ1-5; 10 positions match TRBD1. CDR3 loop: CASSWTGGDQPQHF. The CDR3 region has the DNA TGCGCCAGCAGCTGGACAGGGGGAGATCAGCCCCAGCATTTT.